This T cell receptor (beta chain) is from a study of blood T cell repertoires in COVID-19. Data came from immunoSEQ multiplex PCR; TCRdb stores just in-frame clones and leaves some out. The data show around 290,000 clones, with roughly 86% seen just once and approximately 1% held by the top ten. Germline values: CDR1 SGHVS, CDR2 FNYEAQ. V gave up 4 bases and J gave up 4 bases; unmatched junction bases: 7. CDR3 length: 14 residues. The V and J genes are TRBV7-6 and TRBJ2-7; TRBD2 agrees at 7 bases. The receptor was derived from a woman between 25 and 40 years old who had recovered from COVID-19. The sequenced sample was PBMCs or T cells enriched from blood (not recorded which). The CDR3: CASSSGLILYEQYF. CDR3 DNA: TGTGCCAGCAGCTCGGGACTAATCTTATACGAGCAGTACTTC.